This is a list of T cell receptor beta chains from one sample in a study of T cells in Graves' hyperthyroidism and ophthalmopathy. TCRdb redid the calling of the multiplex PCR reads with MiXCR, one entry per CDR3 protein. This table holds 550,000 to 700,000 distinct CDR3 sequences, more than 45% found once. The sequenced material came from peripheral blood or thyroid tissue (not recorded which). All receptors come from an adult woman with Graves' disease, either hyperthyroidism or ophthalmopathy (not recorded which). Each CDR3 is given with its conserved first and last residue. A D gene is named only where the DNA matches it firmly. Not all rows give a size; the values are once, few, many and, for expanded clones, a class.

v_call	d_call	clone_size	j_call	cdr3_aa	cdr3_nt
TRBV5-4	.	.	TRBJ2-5	CASSSWPQETQYF	TGTGCCAGCAGCTCTTGGCCCCAAGAGACCCAGTACTTC
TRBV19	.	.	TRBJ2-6	CAWSRGYSGANVRTF	TGTGCCTGGAGTAGGGGGTACTCTGGGGCCAACGTCCGGACTTTC
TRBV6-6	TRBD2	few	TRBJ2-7	CASRLAGELRRVYEQYF	TGTGCCAGCCGACTAGCGGGAGAGTTAAGAAGGGTCTACGAGCAGTACTTC
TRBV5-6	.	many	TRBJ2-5	CASSGQRETQYF	TGTGCCAGCAGCGGGCAACGGGAGACCCAGTACTTC
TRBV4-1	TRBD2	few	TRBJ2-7	CASSQEARGLKQYF	TGCGCCAGCAGCCAAGAGGCGCGGGGGTTAAAGCAGTACTTC
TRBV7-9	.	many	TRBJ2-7	CASSFDLGAVRLEQYF	TGTGCCAGCAGCTTTGATTTGGGAGCCGTTAGGCTCGAGCAGTACTTC
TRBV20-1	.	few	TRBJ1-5	CSASPGPGNDQPQHF	TGCAGTGCTAGCCCGGGACCGGGAAACGATCAGCCCCAGCATTTT
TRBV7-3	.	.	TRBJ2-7	CASSSDKYSYEQYF	TGTGCCAGCAGCTCGGACAAGTACTCCTACGAGCAGTACTTC
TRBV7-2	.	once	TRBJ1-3	CASSPEAGSGNTIYF	TGTGCCAGCAGCCCCGAAGCCGGTTCTGGAAACACCATATATTTT
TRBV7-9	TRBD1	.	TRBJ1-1	CASSLDTGGVTEAFF	TGTGCCAGCAGCTTAGACACAGGGGGGGTCACTGAAGCTTTCTTT
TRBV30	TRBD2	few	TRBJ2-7	CAWSGSWTSGRTYEQYF	TGTGCCTGGAGTGGTTCCTGGACTAGCGGGAGGACCTACGAGCAGTACTTC
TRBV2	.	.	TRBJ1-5	CASTRSRELNSNQPQHF	TGTGCCAGCACCAGGAGCCGCGAGCTTAATAGCAATCAGCCCCAGCATTTT
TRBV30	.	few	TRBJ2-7	CAWSGQSNYEQYF	TGTGCCTGGAGTGGTCAGAGTAACTACGAGCAGTACTTC
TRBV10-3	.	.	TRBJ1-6	CAISEATSPLHF	TGTGCCATCAGTGAGGCTACTTCACCCCTCCACTTT
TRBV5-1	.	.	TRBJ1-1	CASSSGVGPNTEAFF	TGCGCCAGCAGCTCGGGCGTGGGACCGAACACTGAAGCTTTCTTT
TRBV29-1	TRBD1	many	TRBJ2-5	CSGRTGGETQYF	TGCAGCGGCCGGACAGGGGGAGAGACCCAGTACTTC
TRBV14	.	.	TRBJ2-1	CASSKLVPLIHEQFF	TGTGCCAGCAGCAAACTAGTTCCCCTTATCCATGAGCAGTTCTTC
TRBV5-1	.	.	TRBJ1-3	CASSAQGPSYGYTIYF	TGCGCCAGCAGCGCGCAGGGACCCAGCTATGGCTACACCATATATTTT